These T cell receptor beta chains were read from a single sample in a study of blood T cell repertoires in COVID-19. Some clones are missing from TCRdb's copy, which holds only in-frame ones; the method was immunoSEQ multiplex PCR. Of 390,000 or so clones in the sample, 75% to 90% were seen once. The specimen sequenced was PBMCs or T cells enriched from blood (not recorded which). Receptors were obtained from a man aged 18-30 years who had recovered from COVID-19. The CDR3 runs from the conserved cysteine through the conserved F or W. D genes are given only for firm matches. The size entry is marked missing in some rows and otherwise reads once, few, many or a size class.

TGTGCCAGCAGGGTCTCAAGCGGCACTGAAGCTTTCTTT | CASRVSSGTEAFF | . | . | TRBJ1-1 | TRBV7-9
TGTGCCAGCAGTTTAACGGGACAGGGGACTGAAGCTTTCTTT | CASSLTGQGTEAFF | TRBD1 | . | TRBJ1-1 | TRBV28
TGTGCCAGCAGCTTAGGGTCGCGGGAGAGGGATACGCAGTATTTT | CASSLGSRERDTQYF | TRBD2 | . | TRBJ2-3 | TRBV11-2
TGTGCCAGCAGCCAAGATCTCGAGGGCCGTGAATACTTC | CASSQDLEGREYF | . | . | TRBJ2-5 | TRBV3-1/TRBV3-2
TGTGCCAGCAGCTCTTTCGCAACTAATGAAAAACTGTTTTTT | CASSSFATNEKLFF | . | few | TRBJ1-4 | TRBV7-9
TGTGCCAGCAGCTCCGGGAAGGGGGCCAATCAGCCCCAGCATTTT | CASSSGKGANQPQHF | TRBD1 | . | TRBJ1-5 | TRBV7-6
TGTGCCAGCAGCGCTAGGACAGGGCAGTACAATGAGCAGTTCTTC | CASSARTGQYNEQFF | TRBD1 | . | TRBJ2-1 | TRBV9
TGTGCCAGCAGTTTCACCAGGGGCACTGAAGCTTTCTTT | CASSFTRGTEAFF | . | . | TRBJ1-1 | TRBV12-3/TRBV12-4
TGTGCCAGCTTCGGACAGGCCGCCTACGAGCAGTACTTC | CASFGQAAYEQYF | TRBD1 | . | TRBJ2-7 | TRBV28
TGTGCCAGCAGCCAATCGCGGGGCAGTTATACGCAGTATTTT | CASSQSRGSYTQYF | . | . | TRBJ2-3 | TRBV7-8
TGTGCCAGCAGTGACCCACAGGGGGGGTCAGAGACCCAGTACTTC | CASSDPQGGSETQYF | . | . | TRBJ2-5 | TRBV25-1
TGTGCCAGCCGCAGGCAGGGCACAGATACGCAGTATTTT | CASRRQGTDTQYF | . | . | TRBJ2-3 | TRBV12-3/TRBV12-4
TGTGCCAGCGGGACAGTGAACACTGAAGCTTTCTTT | CASGTVNTEAFF | TRBD1 | few | TRBJ1-1 | TRBV6-5
TGTGCCAGCAGCTTAATGCAGGATCAGCCCCAGCATTTT | CASSLMQDQPQHF | . | . | TRBJ1-5 | TRBV7-2
TGTGCCAGCAGCCCCTATGGGAGCGGCTCCTACAATGAGCAGTTCTTC | CASSPYGSGSYNEQFF | . | . | TRBJ2-1 | TRBV9
TGCGCCAGCAGCCTAAGCGGACAGGTAGGGGGGAATGAGCAGTTCTTC | CASSLSGQVGGNEQFF | . | . | TRBJ2-1 | TRBV5-1
TGTGCCAGCAGTTTCAAGGGGGCTGGCTACACCTTC | CASSFKGAGYTF | TRBD1 | . | TRBJ1-2 | TRBV28
TGTGCCAGCAGTTACTCGTACAGGGACCACGAGCAGTACTTC | CASSYSYRDHEQYF | . | . | TRBJ2-7 | TRBV6-5
TGTGCCAGCAGCTGGGGCACAGGGTACACTGAAGCTTTCTTT | CASSWGTGYTEAFF | . | . | TRBJ1-1 | TRBV5-6
TGTGCCAGCAGTGAAGCGGGAGCGACCTGGAACACCATATATTTT | CASSEAGATWNTIYF | . | . | TRBJ1-3 | TRBV2
TGTGCCAGCAGCCAAGAGAGCACCCTCCACTTT | CASSQESTLHF | . | . | TRBJ1-6 | TRBV14
TGTGCCAGCTCACCATCGGCGGGGAGCACTGAAGCTTTCTTT | CASSPSAGSTEAFF | . | . | TRBJ1-1 | TRBV18
TGCGCCAGCAGCTTGAGGACAGGGCTGTACGAGCAGTACTTC | CASSLRTGLYEQYF | TRBD1 | . | TRBJ2-7 | TRBV5-1
TGTGCCAGCAGCTCCTCCCGAACGAGACTAGCGGGTATCAACTCCTACGAGCAGTACTTC | CASSSSRTRLAGINSYEQYF | TRBD2 | . | TRBJ2-7 | TRBV7-8
TGTGCCAGCAGTCGGGACTCCCTCGAATCAGATACGCAGTATTTT | CASSRDSLESDTQYF | . | . | TRBJ2-3 | TRBV5-4
TGCGCCAGCAGCTTGGGAGTAGGGGATACGCAGCCCCAGCATTTT | CASSLGVGDTQPQHF | . | . | TRBJ1-5 | TRBV5-1
TGTGCCAGTATGGAGAAGGGGGTGAACACTGAAGCTTTCTTT | CASMEKGVNTEAFF | . | . | TRBJ1-1 | TRBV19
TGTGCCAGCAGTTTGAGACTCCACTACGAGCAGTACTTC | CASSLRLHYEQYF | . | few | TRBJ2-7 | TRBV28
TGCGCCAGCAGCCTACGGACAGAAAGCTCCTACGAGCAGTACTTC | CASSLRTESSYEQYF | . | . | TRBJ2-7 | TRBV4-1
TGCGCCAGCAGCCAAACCCTCATCGGTGGGCCTTATGGCTACACCTTC | CASSQTLIGGPYGYTF | . | . | TRBJ1-2 | TRBV4-1
TGTGCCAGCTCACCCCGGACAGGGACGGACTATGGCTACACCTTC | CASSPRTGTDYGYTF | TRBD1 | . | TRBJ1-2 | TRBV18
TGTGCCATCAGTGCTAGGGGCCCTGGCACTGAAGCTTTCTTT | CAISARGPGTEAFF | . | once | TRBJ1-1 | TRBV10-3
TGTGCCAGCAGCCCTCCCGGACAGGGGATTTACGTGGCTTTCTTT | CASSPPGQGIYVAFF | TRBD1 | . | TRBJ1-1 | TRBV28
TGTGCCAGCAGCCAAAGCCCCAATCAGCCCCAGCATTTT | CASSQSPNQPQHF | . | few | TRBJ1-5 | TRBV4-2
TGTGCCAGCTCACCAGTTCCCGCTAGCGGGGGGGCGAACATTCAGTACTTC | CASSPVPASGGANIQYF | TRBD2 | . | TRBJ2-4 | TRBV18
TGTGCCAGCAGTTACCAGGGAAACCAGGATCCTACCTTC | CASSYQGNQDPTF | . | . | TRBJ1-2 | TRBV6-5
TGTGCCATCAGTGCTGTAGATCATGAGCAGTTCTTC | CAISAVDHEQFF | . | . | TRBJ2-1 | TRBV10-3
TGTGCCAGCCCATGGAACACTGAAGCTTTCTTT | CASPWNTEAFF | . | . | TRBJ1-1 | TRBV9
TGTGCCAGCAGCCACCCCCTGGGACAGTTGAACACTGAAGCTTTCTTT | CASSHPLGQLNTEAFF | TRBD1 | . | TRBJ1-1 | TRBV4-2